The 5 T cell receptor beta chains listed next were all sequenced from one sample in a study of T-cell memory formation after mild COVID-19. TCRdb reprocessed the 5' RACE reads via MiXCR and lists one record per CDR3 protein. The sample contains under 110,000 distinct CDR3 sequences, 15% to 20% of which appear only once. Sequenced sample: PBMCs or a T cell subset sorted from them (not recorded which). The source is an adult woman who had mild COVID-19 (a few samples of this study predate the infection). Cell type and time point are not known.

The rearrangement uses TRBV4-1 and TRBJ2-7, with a weak D call TRBD2 (6 bases). This CDR3 comprises 15 residues. Germline lookup yields CDR1 MGHRA and CDR2 YSYEKL. V gave up 0 bases and J gave up 2 bases, with 11 bases separating them. In DNA, the CDR3 is TGCGCCAGCAGCCAAGATCGGGGCGGGGCCTACGAGCAGTACTTC. It translates to CASSQDRGGAYEQYF.

This clonotype was counted a few times. This chain links TRBV9 with TRBJ1-2; 7 bases agree with TRBD1. The CDR3 contains 14 residues. CDR1 and CDR2 (germline): SGDLS, YYNGEE. After removal of 4 bases from V and 2 bases from J, the junction contained 5 bases not matched to a gene. The CDR3 nucleotides read TGTGCCAGCAGCTTTCGGGACAGAAACTATGGCTACACCTTC. It specifies CASSFRDRNYGYTF.

The table lists this clonotype with a few counts. This chain connects TRBV24-1 to TRBJ2-3; the match to TRBD2 covers 7 bases. This CDR3 has 17 amino acids. The V gene end was trimmed by 8 bases and the J gene end by 10 bases; junction bases not matched to a gene: 23. CDR1 is KGHDR, CDR2 SFDVKD, per germline. This CDR3 is CATTTVVGREPLRAQYF. CDR3 nucleotide sequence: TGTGCCACCACCACTGTCGTCGGGCGGGAGCCCCTCAGGGCGCAGTATTTT.

The chain couples TRBV12-3 or TRBV12-4 to TRBJ2-7; D remains ambiguous. V lost 2 bases, J lost 3 bases, and 8 bases lay in between. This CDR3 is 13 amino acids long. This chain's CDR3 is CASSLTVYYEQYF. The CDR3, as DNA: TGTGCCAGCAGTTTAACCGTATACTACGAGCAGTACTTC.

The chain links TRBV25-1 to TRBJ2-7; 10 bases fit TRBD1. With V trimmed by 6 bases and J by 2 bases, 4 bases remained unmatched. This CDR3 contains 14 residues. Germline values: CDR1 MGHDK, CDR2 SYGVNS. CDR3 loop: CASSTGTGAYEQYF. The CDR3 region has the DNA TGTGCCAGCAGCACCGGGACAGGGGCCTACGAGCAGTACTTC.